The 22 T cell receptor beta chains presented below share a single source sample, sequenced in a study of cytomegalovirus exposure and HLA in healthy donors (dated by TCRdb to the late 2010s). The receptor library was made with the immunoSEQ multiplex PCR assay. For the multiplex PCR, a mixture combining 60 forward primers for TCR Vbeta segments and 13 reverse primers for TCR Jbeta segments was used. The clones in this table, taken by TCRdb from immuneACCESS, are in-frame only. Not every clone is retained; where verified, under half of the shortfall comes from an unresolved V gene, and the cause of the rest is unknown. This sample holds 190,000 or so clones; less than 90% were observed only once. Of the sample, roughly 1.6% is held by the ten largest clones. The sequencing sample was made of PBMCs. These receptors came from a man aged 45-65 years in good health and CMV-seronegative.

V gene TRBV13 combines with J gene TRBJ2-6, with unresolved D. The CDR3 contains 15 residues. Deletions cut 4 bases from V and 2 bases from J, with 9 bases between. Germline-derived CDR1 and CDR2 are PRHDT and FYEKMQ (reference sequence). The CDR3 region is CASSWRIPGANVLTF. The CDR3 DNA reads TGTGCCAGCAGCTGGAGAATCCCTGGGGCCAACGTCCTGACTTTC.

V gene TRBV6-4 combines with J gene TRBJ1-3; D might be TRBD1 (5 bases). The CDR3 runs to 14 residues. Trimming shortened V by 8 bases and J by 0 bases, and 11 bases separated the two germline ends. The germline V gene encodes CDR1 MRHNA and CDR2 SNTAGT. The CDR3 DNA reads TGTGCCAGCCTAGGACATAACTCTGGAAACACCATATATTTT. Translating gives CASLGHNSGNTIYF.

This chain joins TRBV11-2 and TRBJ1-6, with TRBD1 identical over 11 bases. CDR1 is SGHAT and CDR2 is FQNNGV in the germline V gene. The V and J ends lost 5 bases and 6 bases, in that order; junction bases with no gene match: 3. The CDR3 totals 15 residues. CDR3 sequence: CASSIGTGGNSPLHF. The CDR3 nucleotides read TGTGCCAGCAGCATAGGGACAGGGGGTAATTCACCCCTCCACTTT.

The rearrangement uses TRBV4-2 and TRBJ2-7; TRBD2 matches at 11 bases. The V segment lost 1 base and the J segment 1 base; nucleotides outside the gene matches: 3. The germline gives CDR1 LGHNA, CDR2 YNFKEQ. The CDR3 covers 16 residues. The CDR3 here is CASSQGVAGGSYEQYF. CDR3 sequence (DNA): TGTGCCAGCAGCCAAGGGGTAGCGGGGGGGTCCTACGAGCAGTACTTC.

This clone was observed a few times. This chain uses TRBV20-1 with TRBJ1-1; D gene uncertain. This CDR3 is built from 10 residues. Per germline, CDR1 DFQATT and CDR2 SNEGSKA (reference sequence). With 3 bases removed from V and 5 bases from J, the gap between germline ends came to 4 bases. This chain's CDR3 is CSARRTEAFF. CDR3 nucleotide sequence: TGCAGTGCTAGGAGGACTGAAGCTTTCTTT.

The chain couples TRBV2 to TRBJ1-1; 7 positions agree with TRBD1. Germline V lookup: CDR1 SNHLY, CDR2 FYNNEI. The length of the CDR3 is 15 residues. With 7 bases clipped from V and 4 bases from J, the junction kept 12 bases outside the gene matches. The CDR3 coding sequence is TGTGCCAGCAAGTCCGACAGGGTGGGGACCACTGAAGCTTTCTTT. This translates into CASKSDRVGTTEAFF.

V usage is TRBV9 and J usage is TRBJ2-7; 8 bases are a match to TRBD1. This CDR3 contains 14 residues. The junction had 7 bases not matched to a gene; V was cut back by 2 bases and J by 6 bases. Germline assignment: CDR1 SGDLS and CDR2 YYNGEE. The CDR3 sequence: CASSVSRTGSEQYF. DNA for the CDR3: TGTGCCAGCAGCGTTTCGCGGACAGGGTCCGAGCAGTACTTC.

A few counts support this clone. This CDR3 reads CASSLRGGDGFEAFF. The CDR3 DNA reads as TGTGCCAGCAGCTTGAGAGGTGGCGACGGCTTTGAAGCTTTCTTT. The rearrangement joins TRBV21-1 to TRBJ1-1. TRBV21-1 is designated a pseudogene. The CDR3 consists of 15 residues.

CDR3 sequence reads: CASSIASRNEQFF. CDR3 bases: TGTGCCAGTAGTATAGCGAGCCGCAATGAGCAGTTCTTC. The genes are TRBV19 and TRBJ2-1, with D unclear. The V gene's germline CDR1 is LNHDA and CDR2 SQIVND (reference sequence). The CDR3 covers 13 residues. Trimming took 1 base from V and 6 from J, leaving 7 bases between them.

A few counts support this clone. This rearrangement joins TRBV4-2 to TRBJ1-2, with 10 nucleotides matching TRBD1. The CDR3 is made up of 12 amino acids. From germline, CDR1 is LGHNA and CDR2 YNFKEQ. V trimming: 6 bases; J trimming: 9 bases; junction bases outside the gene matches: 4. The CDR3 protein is CASRGQGLSYTF. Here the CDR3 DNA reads TGTGCCAGCAGGGGACAGGGGTTGAGCTACACCTTC.

As DNA, the CDR3 is TGTGCCAGCAGCTTAGTAGTGGATACGCAGTATTTT. This encodes CASSLVVDTQYF. The V gene is TRBV7-8, the J gene TRBJ2-3; D unclear. Trimming removed 1 base at V and 6 bases at J, with 5 bases between. CDR3 size: 12 residues. CDR1 is SGHVS and CDR2 is FQNEAQ in the germline V gene. The whole variable domain, filled in from reference TRBV7-8 and TRBJ2-3, reads GAGVSQSPRYKVAKRGQDVALRCDPISGHVSLFWYQQALGQGPEFLTYFQNEAQLDKSGLPSDRFFAERPEGSVSTLKIQRTQQEDSAVYLCASSLVVDTQYFGPGTRLTVL.

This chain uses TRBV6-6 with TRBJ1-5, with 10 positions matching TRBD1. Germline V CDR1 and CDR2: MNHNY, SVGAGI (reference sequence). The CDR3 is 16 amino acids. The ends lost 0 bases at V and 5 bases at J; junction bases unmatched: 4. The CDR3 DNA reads TGTGCCAGCAGTTACTCTGACAGGGGGCTGGATCAGCCCCAGCATTTT. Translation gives CASSYSDRGLDQPQHF.

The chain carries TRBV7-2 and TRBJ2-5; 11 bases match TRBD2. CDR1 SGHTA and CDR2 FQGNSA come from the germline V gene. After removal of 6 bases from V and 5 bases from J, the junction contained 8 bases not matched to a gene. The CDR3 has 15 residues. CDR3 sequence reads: CASRWASGGSETQYF. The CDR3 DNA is TGTGCCAGCAGATGGGCTAGCGGGGGGTCCGAGACCCAGTACTTC.

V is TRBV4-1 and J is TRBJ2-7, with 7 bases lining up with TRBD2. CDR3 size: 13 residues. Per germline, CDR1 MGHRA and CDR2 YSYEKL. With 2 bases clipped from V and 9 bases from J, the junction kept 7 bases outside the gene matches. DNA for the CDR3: TGCGCCAGCAGCCAATGGGAAGGGGAGGGGCAGTACTTC. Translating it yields CASSQWEGEGQYF.

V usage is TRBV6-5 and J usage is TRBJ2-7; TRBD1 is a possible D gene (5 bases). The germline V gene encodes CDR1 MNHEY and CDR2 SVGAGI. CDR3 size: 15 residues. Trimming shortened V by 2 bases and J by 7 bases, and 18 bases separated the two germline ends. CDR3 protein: CASSYRLGAPREQYF. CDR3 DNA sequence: TGTGCCAGCAGTTACAGATTAGGGGCCCCTCGGGAGCAGTACTTC.

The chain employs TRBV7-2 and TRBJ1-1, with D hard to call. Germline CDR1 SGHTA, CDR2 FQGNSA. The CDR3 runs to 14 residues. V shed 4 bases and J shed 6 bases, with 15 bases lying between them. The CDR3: CASSSPSKIAEAFF. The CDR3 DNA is TGTGCCAGCAGCTCCCCCTCAAAAATAGCTGAAGCTTTCTTT. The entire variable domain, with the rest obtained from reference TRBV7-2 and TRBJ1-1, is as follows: GAGVSQSPSNKVTEKGKDVELRCDPISGHTALYWYRQSLGQGLEFLIYFQGNSAPDKSGLPSDRFSAERTGGSVSTLTIQRTQQEDSAVYLCASSSPSKIAEAFFGQGTRLTVV.

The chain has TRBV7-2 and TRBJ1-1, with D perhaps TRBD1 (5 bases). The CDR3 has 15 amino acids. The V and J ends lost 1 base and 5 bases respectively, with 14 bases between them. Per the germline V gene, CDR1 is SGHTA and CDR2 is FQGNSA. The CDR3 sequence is CASSLDRLGRTEAFF. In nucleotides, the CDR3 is TGTGCCAGCAGCTTAGACAGGCTGGGGAGGACTGAAGCTTTCTTT.

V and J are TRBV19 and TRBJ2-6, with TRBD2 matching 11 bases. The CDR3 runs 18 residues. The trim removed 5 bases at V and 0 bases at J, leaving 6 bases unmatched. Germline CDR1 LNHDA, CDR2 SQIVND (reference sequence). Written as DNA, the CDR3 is TGTGCCAGTAGTGTCACTAGCGGGAGCCGCTCTGGGGCCAACGTCCTGACTTTC. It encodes CASSVTSGSRSGANVLTF.

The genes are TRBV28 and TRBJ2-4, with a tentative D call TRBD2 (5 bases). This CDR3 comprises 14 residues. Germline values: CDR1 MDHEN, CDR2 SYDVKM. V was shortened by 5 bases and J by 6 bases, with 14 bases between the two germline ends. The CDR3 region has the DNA TGTGCCAGCAGTATCCTGGACGGGATAAACATTCAGTACTTC. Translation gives CASSILDGINIQYF.

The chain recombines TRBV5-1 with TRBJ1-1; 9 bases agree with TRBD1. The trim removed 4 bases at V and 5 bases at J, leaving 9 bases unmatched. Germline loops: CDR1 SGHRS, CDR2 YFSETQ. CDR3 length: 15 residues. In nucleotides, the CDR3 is TGCGCCAGCAGCAAACTACAGGGGGCAGTAACTGAAGCTTTCTTT. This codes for CASSKLQGAVTEAFF.

Here the CDR3 reads CASSHRGRRTQYF. Here the CDR3 DNA reads TGTGCCAGCAGCCATCGAGGGAGACGGACCCAGTACTTC. The chain recombines TRBV14 with TRBJ2-5; possibly TRBD2 for D (5 bases). Germline assignment: CDR1 SGHDN and CDR2 FVKESK. The CDR3 consists of 13 residues. The ends were cut back, 3 bases at V and 7 bases at J, with 12 bases in the middle. The full variable domain, rest sourced from reference TRBV14 and TRBJ2-5, is EAGVTQFPSHSVIEKGQTVTLRCDPISGHDNLYWYRRVMGKEIKFLLHFVKESKQDESGMPNNRFLAERTGGTYSTLKVQPAELEDSGVYFCASSHRGRRTQYFGPGTRLLVL.

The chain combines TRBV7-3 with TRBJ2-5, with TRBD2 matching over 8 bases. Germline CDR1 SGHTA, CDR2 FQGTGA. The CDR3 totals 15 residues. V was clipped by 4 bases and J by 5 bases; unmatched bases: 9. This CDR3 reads CASSSSGTSFETQYF. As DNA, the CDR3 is TGTGCCAGCAGCTCCTCCGGGACTAGTTTTGAGACCCAGTACTTC. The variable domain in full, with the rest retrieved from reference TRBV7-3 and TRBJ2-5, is GAGVSQTPSNKVTEKGKYVELRCDPISGHTALYWYRQSLGQGPEFLIYFQGTGAADDSGLPNDRFFAVRPEGSVSTLKIQRTERGDSAVYLCASSSSGTSFETQYFGPGTRLLVL.